The 30 T cell receptor beta chains presented below share a single source sample, sequenced in a study of blood T cell repertoires in COVID-19. The assay was immunoSEQ multiplex PCR, and TCRdb's table has in-frame clones only and misses some. The profile covers just over 300,000 clones, with 85% to 90% appearing a single time and about 4.2% taken by the ten largest. Specimen: PBMCs or T cells enriched from blood (not recorded which). Receptors originate from a man aged 30 to 39 who had recovered from COVID-19.

The chain is built from TRBV18 and TRBJ1-2; D possibly corresponds to TRBD1 (5 bases). Trimming pared 2 bases from V and 7 bases from J, leaving 17 bases between. Germline V gene data show CDR1 as KGHSH and CDR2 as LQKENI. The CDR3 covers 15 residues. The CDR3 coding sequence is TGTGCCAGCTCACCAAGCACCGCAGGGTCGGTTGGCTACACCTTC. Translation gives CASSPSTAGSVGYTF. Drawing the rest from reference TRBV18 and TRBJ1-2, the complete variable domain is NAGVMQNPRHLVRRRGQEARLRCSPMKGHSHVYWYRQLPEEGLKFMVYLQKENIIDESGMPKERFSAEFPKEGPSILRIQQVVRGDSAAYFCASSPSTAGSVGYTFGSGTRLTVV.

The CDR3 coding sequence is TGTGCCAGCAGCTTAGGGTTGGGAGGGACTGAAGCTTTCTTT. Translating it yields CASSLGLGGTEAFF. The chain uses TRBV7-9 and TRBJ1-1; no firm D call. This CDR3 region has 14 residues. V shed 1 base and J shed 5 bases, with 11 bases lying between them. Looked up from germline, CDR1 is SEHNR and CDR2 is FQNEAQ (reference sequence).

This clone appeared a few times. The V gene is TRBV6-1, the J gene TRBJ2-7, with D perhaps TRBD1 (5 bases). This CDR3 is built from 15 residues. V shed 3 bases and J shed 1 base, with 13 bases lying between them. The germline gives CDR1 MNHNS, CDR2 SASEGT. CDR3 in DNA: TGTGCCAGCAGTGATATCCAGGACACATCCTACGAGCAGTACTTC. Translation gives CASSDIQDTSYEQYF.

The rearrangement joins TRBV2 to TRBJ1-6, with a tentative D call TRBD1 (5 bases). Germline V gene lookup returns CDR1 SNHLY and CDR2 FYNNEI. Trimming removed 4 bases from V and 4 bases from J, with 29 bases in between. This CDR3 comprises 21 residues. The CDR3 spells CASSVASGTPALLQYNSPLHF. As DNA, the CDR3 is TGTGCCAGCAGTGTTGCCAGCGGGACCCCCGCCCTACTACAATATAATTCACCCCTCCACTTT.

The chain carries TRBV11-2 and TRBJ2-1; 13 bases match TRBD2. Unmatched junction bases numbered 5, after V lost 5 bases and J lost 7 bases. The CDR3 has 15 amino acids. Germline values: CDR1 SGHAT, CDR2 FQNNGV. The CDR3 sequence is CASSRTSGGGNEQFF. Here the CDR3 DNA reads TGTGCCAGCAGCCGTACTAGCGGGGGGGGGAATGAGCAGTTCTTC.

The V call is TRBV24-1, the J call TRBJ2-3; no reliable D call. Per germline, CDR1 KGHDR and CDR2 SFDVKD. The ends were cut back, 3 bases at V and 4 bases at J, with 10 bases in the middle. The CDR3 covers 14 residues. CDR3 sequence reads: CATSDDQVADTQYF. The CDR3 nucleotides are TGTGCCACCAGTGATGATCAGGTGGCAGATACGCAGTATTTT.

The genes are TRBV6-1 and TRBJ2-2; D possibly corresponds to TRBD1 (5 bases). Germline CDR1 reads MNHNS; CDR2 reads SASEGT. The V end lost 3 bases, the J end lost 4 bases, and 12 bases lay between the germline ends. The CDR3 totals 15 residues. In nucleotides, the CDR3 is TGTGCCAGCAGTGATAGGGGTACCTTCACCGGGGAGCTGTTTTTT. This translates into CASSDRGTFTGELFF.

The chain combines TRBV19 with TRBJ1-4; possibly TRBD1 for D (6 bases). Germline V gives CDR1 LNHDA, CDR2 SQIVND (reference sequence). This CDR3 spans 16 amino acids. With 7 bases removed from V and 2 bases from J, the gap between germline ends came to 17 bases. CDR3 region: CASTHTRGSTNEKLFF. CDR3 nucleotide sequence: TGTGCCAGTACCCACACCAGGGGATCTACTAATGAAAAACTGTTTTTT.

The chain combines TRBV5-1 with TRBJ1-1; 7 positions match TRBD1. CDR1 and CDR2 (germline): SGHRS, YFSETQ. Unmatched junction bases numbered 10, after V lost 4 bases and J lost 1 base. CDR3 length: 16 residues. CDR3 region: CASSNGRQGANTEAFF. The CDR3 DNA reads TGCGCCAGCAGCAACGGCCGACAGGGAGCGAACACTGAAGCTTTCTTT.

The rearrangement links TRBV4-2 to TRBJ2-5, with D tentatively TRBD1 (6 bases). The ends were cut back, 5 bases at V and 4 bases at J, with 17 bases in the middle. The CDR3 has 15 residues. Germline V CDR1 and CDR2: LGHNA, YNFKEQ. The CDR3 here is CASSYPGSGVETQYF. DNA for the CDR3: TGTGCCAGCAGCTACCCCGGGTCAGGGGTAGAGACCCAGTACTTC.

The chain is built from TRBV15 and TRBJ1-3; a possible D gene is TRBD1 (5 bases). Germline V gives CDR1 LNHNV, CDR2 YYDKDF (reference sequence). This CDR3 has 15 amino acids. Trimming left V 5 bases short and J 0 bases short, with 11 bases between. The CDR3 DNA is TGTGCCACCAGCTCCGACAGAAGCTCTGGAAACACCATATATTTT. This encodes CATSSDRSSGNTIYF. The variable domain in full, with the rest retrieved from reference TRBV15 and TRBJ1-3, is DAMVIQNPRYQVTQFGKPVTLSCSQTLNHNVMYWYQQKSSQAPKLLFHYYDKDFNNEADTPDNFQSRRPNTSFCFLDIRSPGLGDTAMYLCATSSDRSSGNTIYFGEGSWLTVV.

This clone was counted between two and nine times. The genes are TRBV5-4 and TRBJ2-3; TRBD1 agrees at 8 bases. Trimming at V came to 4 bases and at J to 4 bases, leaving 11 bases not matched to a gene. Looked up from germline, CDR1 is SGHNT and CDR2 is YYREEE (reference sequence). The CDR3 is 16 residues long. The DNA for the CDR3 is TGTGCCAGCAGCATACCAGGGGGCGTAAGGGCAGATACGCAGTATTTT. Residues: CASSIPGGVRADTQYF.

This chain links TRBV3-1 (or the pseudogene TRBV3-2) with TRBJ2-1; 13 nucleotides align to TRBD2. From germline, CDR1 is LGHDT and CDR2 YNNKEL (reference sequence). V lost 4 bases and J lost 7; bases outside the gene matches: 13. CDR3 size: 18 residues. In DNA form, the CDR3 reads TGTGCCAGCAGCCCCACTAGCGGGGGGGCCGTGAGTTTGAATGAGCAGTTCTTC. This encodes CASSPTSGGAVSLNEQFF.

This clone was seen a single time. The genes are TRBV7-9 and TRBJ2-2, with TRBD1 identical over 8 bases. Germline V gene sequence: CDR1 SEHNR, CDR2 FQNEAQ (reference sequence). With 4 bases clipped from V and 6 bases from J, the junction kept 7 bases outside the gene matches. The length of the CDR3 is 15 residues. The CDR3 DNA reads as TGTGCCAGCAGCTCGCAGGGGGCTGGGGCCGGGGAGCTGTTTTTT. It is translated as CASSSQGAGAGELFF.

The genes are TRBV5-1 and TRBJ1-2; TRBD1 matches 8 bases. V lost 5 bases, J lost 4 bases, and 7 bases stayed unmatched. There are 14 residues in the CDR3. Germline loops: CDR1 SGHRS, CDR2 YFSETQ. This CDR3 reads CASSLPGQGYGYTF. In nucleotides, the CDR3 is TGCGCCAGCAGTCTGCCTGGACAGGGCTATGGCTACACCTTC.

The chain combines TRBV30 with TRBJ2-1; TRBD1 is a possible D gene (5 bases). This CDR3 comprises 14 residues. Trimming shortened V by 0 bases and J by 7 bases, and 13 bases separated the two germline ends. The germline V gene has CDR1 GTSNPN and CDR2 SVGIG (reference sequence). The CDR3 is CAWSVSHPGNEQFF. The CDR3 DNA follows: TGTGCCTGGAGTGTAAGCCACCCAGGGAATGAGCAGTTCTTC.

This sequence joins TRBV7-8 and TRBJ1-1; D remains unclear. The CDR3 sequence is 17 residues long. Trimming removed 2 bases at V and 1 base at J, with 17 bases between. Germline V lookup: CDR1 SGHVS, CDR2 FQNEAQ. CDR3 bases: TGTGCCAGCAGCTTAACTCTCACTCCCCCGAAGAACACTGAAGCTTTCTTT. Translating it yields CASSLTLTPPKNTEAFF.

As DNA, the CDR3 is TGTGCCAGCAGCTTAGGCCGGAGCGGGGGGGCCTTAGATACGCAGTATTTT. Its translation is CASSLGRSGGALDTQYF. The chain uses TRBV11-3 and TRBJ2-3; 10 nucleotides agree with TRBD2. With 1 base clipped from V and 5 bases from J, the junction kept 9 bases outside the gene matches. Germline CDR1 SGHNT, CDR2 YENEEA. There are 17 residues in the CDR3.

V gene TRBV11-2 combines with J gene TRBJ2-7; weak D call: TRBD2 (5 bases). Trimming shortened V by 5 bases and J by 5 bases, and 16 bases separated the two germline ends. Germline CDR1 and CDR2: SGHAT and FQNNGV. The CDR3 is 14 amino acids. The CDR3 DNA is TGTGCCAGCAGCGCACGGAGAGGGATCCACGAGCAGTACTTC. This encodes CASSARRGIHEQYF.

The chain has TRBV9 and TRBJ2-7; 8 positions agree with TRBD2. The germline CDR1 and CDR2 sequences are SGDLS and YYNGEE. With 4 bases clipped from V and 3 bases from J, the junction kept 3 bases outside the gene matches. The CDR3 sequence is 13 residues long. The CDR3 DNA is TGTGCCAGCAGCCTCCGGGGGGGCTACGAGCAGTACTTC. It translates to CASSLRGGYEQYF.

This clone was detected only a few times. The J gene is TRBJ2-2, the V gene TRBV9, with D maybe TRBD2 (5 bases). Germline CDR1 SGDLS, CDR2 YYNGEE. The CDR3 has 17 amino acids. V lost 2 bases, J lost 1 base, and 15 bases lay in between. Here the CDR3 DNA reads TGTGCCAGCAGCGTCCTGTCGCGAAGCGGGAACACCGGGGAGCTGTTTTTT. Protein sequence: CASSVLSRSGNTGELFF.

V gene TRBV4-1 combines with J gene TRBJ2-2, with no clear D. The ends were cut back, 2 bases at V and 0 bases at J, with 16 bases in the middle. This CDR3 spans 18 amino acids. The germline V gene has CDR1 MGHRA and CDR2 YSYEKL. CDR3: CASSQPDGSFANTGELFF. Here the CDR3 DNA reads TGCGCCAGCAGCCAACCCGACGGGTCATTCGCGAACACCGGGGAGCTGTTTTTT.

V and J are TRBV5-4 and TRBJ1-1; TRBD1 matches at 9 bases. V lost 4 bases and J lost 11; bases outside the gene matches: 18. This CDR3 contains 16 residues. Germline V gives CDR1 SGHNT, CDR2 YYREEE (reference sequence). The CDR3 reads CASSRDTWTGADGAFF. DNA for the CDR3: TGTGCCAGCAGCCGAGACACCTGGACAGGGGCGGACGGGGCTTTCTTT.

The V and J genes are TRBV29-1 and TRBJ1-6; 7 positions match TRBD1. This CDR3 has 13 amino acids. With V trimmed by 5 bases and J by 3 bases, 1 base remained unmatched. CDR1 and CDR2 (germline): SQVTM, ANQGSEA. The CDR3 region has the DNA TGCAGCGTTCGACAGGGCTATAATTCACCCCTCCACTTT. Protein: CSVRQGYNSPLHF.

The gene calls are TRBV5-1 and TRBJ2-7, with D possibly being TRBD1 (6 bases). This CDR3 region has 14 residues. Germline lookup yields CDR1 SGHRS and CDR2 YFSETQ. V was cut by 0 bases and J by 2 bases, with 9 bases left in between. The CDR3 protein is CASSLATGTYEQYF. In DNA, the CDR3 is TGCGCCAGCAGCTTGGCCACAGGGACCTACGAGCAGTACTTC.

V and J are TRBV6-5 and TRBJ1-2; the match to TRBD1 covers 8 bases. The CDR3 totals 13 residues. V lost 8 bases to trimming and J lost 3 bases; unmatched junction nucleotides: 5. The V gene's germline CDR1 is MNHEY and CDR2 SVGAGI. The DNA of the CDR3 is TGTGCCAGCTTGGGGGGACAGGACTATGGCTACACCTTC. Translation gives CASLGGQDYGYTF.

The gene calls are TRBV20-1 and TRBJ1-2; no reliable D call. V lost 5 bases to trimming and J lost 3 bases, with 7 bases between them. This CDR3 region has 11 residues. Germline CDR1 and CDR2: DFQATT and SNEGSKA (reference sequence). CDR3 nucleotides: TGCAGTGCTTTTAGCGACTATGGCTACACCTTC. It is translated as CSAFSDYGYTF.

The J gene is TRBJ2-2, the V gene TRBV19; D is uncertain. CDR3 length: 16 residues. Germline V lookup: CDR1 LNHDA, CDR2 SQIVND (reference sequence). V was trimmed by 10 bases and J by 1 base, leaving 19 bases between them. The CDR3 DNA reads as TGTGCCACCGAGAGCTATCGGCAGGTGAACACCGGGGAGCTGTTTTTT. This encodes CATESYRQVNTGELFF.

The chain links TRBV5-1 to TRBJ1-6; TRBD1 agrees at 10 bases. Trimming took 4 bases from V and 10 from J; bases not matched to a gene: 8. This CDR3 contains 15 residues. Germline lookup yields CDR1 SGHRS and CDR2 YFSETQ. The CDR3 protein is CASSNRQGAGSPLHF. In nucleotides, the CDR3 is TGCGCCAGCAGCAATAGACAGGGGGCAGGGTCACCCCTCCACTTT. Together with reference TRBV5-1 and TRBJ1-6, the CDR3 gives the full variable domain: KAGVTQTPRYLIKTRGQQVTLSCSPISGHRSVSWYQQTPGQGLQFLFEYFSETQRNKGNFPGRFSGRQFSNSRSEMNVSTLELGDSALYLCASSNRQGAGSPLHFGNGTRLTVT.

V usage is TRBV30 and J usage is TRBJ1-1; D not certain. Trimming cost V 3 bases and J 3 bases, with 8 bases left between them. The CDR3 is made up of 12 amino acids. Germline values: CDR1 GTSNPN, CDR2 SVGIG (reference sequence). Here the CDR3 DNA reads TGTGCCTGGAGCGGGGTCTACACTGAAGCTTTCTTT. The encoded protein is CAWSGVYTEAFF.